This T cell receptor beta chain was found in a study of cytomegalovirus exposure and HLA in healthy donors. Background on the study: An earlier analysis identified 100 million to 130 million unique TCR beta sequences in some 170 million T cells. About 85 million unique TCRs from HLA-typed donors were held in an early release of data.

Primers: 60 Vbeta forward and 13 Jbeta reverse. Assay used: immunoSEQ multiplex PCR; TCRdb lists only in-frame clones, some missing. The sample holds about 130,000 clones, around 80% seen once. CDR3 size: 15 residues. CDR1 is SSHAT and CDR2 is FNYEAQ in the germline V gene (reference sequence). The V segment lost 5 bases and the J segment 7 bases; nucleotides outside the gene matches: 8. Overall study results and limits: An analysis that came later showed most CMV-associated TCR beta chains appearing HLA-restricted. Usually a TCR sequence was rare, but some public TCRs were found in many donors.

This clone has just one count. Its antigen is undetermined. The clonotype originates from a woman in her 40s in good health and CMV-seronegative. This sequence joins TRBV7-7 and TRBJ2-2; 9 bases agree with TRBD2. Sequenced: PBMCs. In DNA, the CDR3 is TGTGCCAGCAGCCCGCTAGCGGGGATAGGCGGGGAGCTGTTTTTT. It yields the protein CASSPLAGIGGELFF.